This T cell receptor (beta chain) was obtained from a study of vaccination and CD4 T cells after COVID-19 (dated by TCRdb to about 2022). About the full investigation: Convalescent patients had a positive SARS-CoV-2 result on nasal swab PCR, and of these patients, several had mild disease and one had severe disease. The convalescent cohort comprised six males and four females, including two Hispanic individuals, seven Caucasians, two Asians and one multiracial person. Participants got two doses of the Pfizer-BioNTech BNT162b2 vaccine (n=8) or two doses of the Moderna mRNA-1273 vaccine (n=2). Post-COVID blood samples were collected from convalescent patients a median of roughly 100 days after diagnosis, with a range of about 35 to 170 days. The time from the second vaccine dose to post-vaccine blood sampling had a median of roughly 70 days and ranged from roughly 12 to 250 days. Culture stimuli were overlapping spike peptide pools from SARS-CoV-2 and from the common cold coronaviruses HCoV-NL63, HCoV-OC43 and HCoV-229E. Control cultures used a CEFX viral epitope pool as positive control, an HIV-1 Nef peptide pool as negative control, or no peptide. The spike-specific CD4+ TCR repertoire was compared before and after mRNA vaccination in nine to ten COVID-19 convalescent patients and several infection-naive healthy vaccine recipients.

The research as a whole found: In convalescent patients, nearly all vaccine-specific clones (304 of 307) were found to be mono-reactive for SARS-CoV-2 spike rather than cross-reactive with common cold coronaviruses. The number of convalescent patients in the study was relatively small, and the study did not examine early timepoints following natural infection. The median count of SARS-CoV-2-reactive clonotypes went up from about 23 after infection to about 40 after vaccination, although the change was not significant. In convalescent patients, a median approximately 90% of post-vaccine SARS-CoV-2-reactive clones were detected only after vaccination, suggesting vaccine-specific priming.

The method behind the library was PCR. DNA from cultured CD4+ T cells underwent TCR sequencing with the Oncomine TCR Beta short-read assay at the Johns Hopkins FTIC core. The QIAamp micro DNA kit was used to extract genomic DNA from the cultured CD4+ T cells. Oncomine TCR Beta libraries from cultured CD4+ T cells were pooled with unique dual indexes and sequenced on an Illumina iSeq 100. Under the source paper's analysis protocol: Non-productive sequences were filtered out, and CDR3s that did not start with C, did not end with F or W, or were shorter than 7 amino acids were discarded. Antigen-specific clonotypes were identified with the MANAFEST web application by comparing peptide-stimulated wells with reference and other culture wells. Positive clones required FDR below 0.05, an odds ratio above 5, and productive frequency above 0.1% in at least two of three replicate wells. A clonotype counted as cross-reactive if it showed significant expansion both in the SARS-CoV-2 spike wells and in at least one common cold coronavirus spike condition. Levenshtein distances (stringdist) and unrooted phylogenetic trees (ape) in R version 3.6.1 were used to assess CDR3 homology. Through fastp at Q25 and MiXCR, TCRdb rebuilt clones from the public reads, retaining in-frame beta chains. Entries are consolidated by CDR3 protein sequence, retaining the most common genes and DNA. TCRdb assigned the V and J calls; the authors' analysis was not used. Here the sample has 20,000 to 25,000 distinct CDR3 sequences; 43% occur a single time. The top ten hold about 7% of the sample.

This clonotype came up once. It lacks a known antigen. Base quality data are lacking; no much larger clone is found one base away. Resting on one read, the evidence is weak. The sample's treatment or condition, from its label and the paper: roughly 11-day PBMC culture with coronavirus spike peptide pools or control peptides (ViraFEST assay). The ViraFEST assay, used in the study, expanded antigen-specific T cells with peptide pools and then identified the expanded clonotypes through TCR sequencing. The convalescent patients' positive SARS-CoV-2 PCR tests fell between March and December 2020, which was before the Alpha, Beta and Delta variants emerged in the United States. Each well held some 2 million PBMCs cultured with around 9 ug/ml peptide pools in IMDM containing around 5% human AB serum and 9.5 to 10 IU/ml IL-2. Half of the culture medium was replaced with fresh IL-2-containing medium on days 3 and 7. After 10 days of culture, CD4+ T cells were isolated by negative selection using the EasySep CD4+ T cell isolation kit. PBMCs were separated from whole blood using Ficoll-Paque Plus gradient centrifugation and then either used fresh or cryopreserved at -140C. In general, triplicate wells were set up for every culture condition.

This receptor was obtained from a human donor who had recovered from COVID-19. The specimen was CD4+ T cells from blood, cultured in vitro.

The nucleotide sequence is TGTGCCAGCAGTTACTGGGCACGAATTAACACCGGGGAGCTGTTTTTT. Translated, it reads CASSYWARINTGELFF. The chain couples TRBV6-5 to TRBJ2-2, with no reliable assignment of the D segment. The germline V gene gives CDR1 as MNHEY and CDR2 as SVGAGI. Counted from cysteine to phenylalanine, this CDR3 has 16 amino acids. Only the CDR3 portion is preserved as DNA: 48 bases, with reading frame beginning at the first base. The junction shows trimming of 1 base on V and 2 bases on J, plus 11 bases between the germline ends.